What follows describes a single TCR beta chain. Cells designated naive CD8 were CD45RO-negative and were positively selected for CCR7, with terminally differentiated effector memory CD45RA+ cells excluded. The data are from a study of shared clonotypes between healthy human individuals. The wider study: CD4 naive cells filled three plates per donor, CD4 memory three, CD8 naive two and CD8 memory one.

In germline, CDR1 is MNHEY, CDR2 SMNVEV (reference sequence). V shed 4 bases and J shed 0 bases, with 14 bases lying between them. The CDR3 extends over 16 amino acids. Deep was the level used in running the assay. The repertoire was sequenced with immunoSEQ multiplex PCR; TCRdb's copy has only in-frame clones and lacks some. The table records around 560,000 clones, 85% to 95% of them present only once. The sample was naive CD8+ T cells sorted from blood. The chain links TRBV27 to TRBJ2-3; D not resolved. The receptor comes from a woman under 40 in good health. The DNA of the CDR3 is TGTGCCAGCAGTTCGGAACTGGCTGCTAGCACAGATACGCAGTATTTT. This codes for CASSSELAASTDTQYF.